This paragraph covers one T cell receptor (beta chain) sequence. Antigen unknown. This specimen comes from a study of cytomegalovirus exposure and HLA in healthy donors. Findings and limits, study-wide: Follow-up analysis later connected one missense variant in DCLRE1C with trimming of TCR beta V- and J-genes. Most CMV-associated TCR beta chains were later found to appear HLA-restricted. An analysis done earlier found most TCR beta V segments productive about 90% or about 30% of the time. Highly shared sequence variants in one cluster were likely a sequencing artifact.

13 Jbeta primers and 60 Vbeta primers were used for the PCR. Here immunoSEQ multiplex PCR was the method, and the copy in TCRdb shows in-frame clones only, minus some. This table lists 180,000 or so clones. CDR3 size: 14 residues. Germline CDR1 and CDR2: SGHRS and YFSETQ. V gave up 1 base and J gave up 4 bases, with 10 bases separating them. Material: PBMCs. The chain employs TRBV5-1 and TRBJ2-3, with D perhaps TRBD2 (5 bases). The TCR sequence derives from a woman aged 18-30 years in good health and CMV-seropositive. The CDR3 bases are TGCGCCAGCAGCTTGAAGCTGGGAGCAGATACGCAGTATTTT. It specifies CASSLKLGADTQYF.